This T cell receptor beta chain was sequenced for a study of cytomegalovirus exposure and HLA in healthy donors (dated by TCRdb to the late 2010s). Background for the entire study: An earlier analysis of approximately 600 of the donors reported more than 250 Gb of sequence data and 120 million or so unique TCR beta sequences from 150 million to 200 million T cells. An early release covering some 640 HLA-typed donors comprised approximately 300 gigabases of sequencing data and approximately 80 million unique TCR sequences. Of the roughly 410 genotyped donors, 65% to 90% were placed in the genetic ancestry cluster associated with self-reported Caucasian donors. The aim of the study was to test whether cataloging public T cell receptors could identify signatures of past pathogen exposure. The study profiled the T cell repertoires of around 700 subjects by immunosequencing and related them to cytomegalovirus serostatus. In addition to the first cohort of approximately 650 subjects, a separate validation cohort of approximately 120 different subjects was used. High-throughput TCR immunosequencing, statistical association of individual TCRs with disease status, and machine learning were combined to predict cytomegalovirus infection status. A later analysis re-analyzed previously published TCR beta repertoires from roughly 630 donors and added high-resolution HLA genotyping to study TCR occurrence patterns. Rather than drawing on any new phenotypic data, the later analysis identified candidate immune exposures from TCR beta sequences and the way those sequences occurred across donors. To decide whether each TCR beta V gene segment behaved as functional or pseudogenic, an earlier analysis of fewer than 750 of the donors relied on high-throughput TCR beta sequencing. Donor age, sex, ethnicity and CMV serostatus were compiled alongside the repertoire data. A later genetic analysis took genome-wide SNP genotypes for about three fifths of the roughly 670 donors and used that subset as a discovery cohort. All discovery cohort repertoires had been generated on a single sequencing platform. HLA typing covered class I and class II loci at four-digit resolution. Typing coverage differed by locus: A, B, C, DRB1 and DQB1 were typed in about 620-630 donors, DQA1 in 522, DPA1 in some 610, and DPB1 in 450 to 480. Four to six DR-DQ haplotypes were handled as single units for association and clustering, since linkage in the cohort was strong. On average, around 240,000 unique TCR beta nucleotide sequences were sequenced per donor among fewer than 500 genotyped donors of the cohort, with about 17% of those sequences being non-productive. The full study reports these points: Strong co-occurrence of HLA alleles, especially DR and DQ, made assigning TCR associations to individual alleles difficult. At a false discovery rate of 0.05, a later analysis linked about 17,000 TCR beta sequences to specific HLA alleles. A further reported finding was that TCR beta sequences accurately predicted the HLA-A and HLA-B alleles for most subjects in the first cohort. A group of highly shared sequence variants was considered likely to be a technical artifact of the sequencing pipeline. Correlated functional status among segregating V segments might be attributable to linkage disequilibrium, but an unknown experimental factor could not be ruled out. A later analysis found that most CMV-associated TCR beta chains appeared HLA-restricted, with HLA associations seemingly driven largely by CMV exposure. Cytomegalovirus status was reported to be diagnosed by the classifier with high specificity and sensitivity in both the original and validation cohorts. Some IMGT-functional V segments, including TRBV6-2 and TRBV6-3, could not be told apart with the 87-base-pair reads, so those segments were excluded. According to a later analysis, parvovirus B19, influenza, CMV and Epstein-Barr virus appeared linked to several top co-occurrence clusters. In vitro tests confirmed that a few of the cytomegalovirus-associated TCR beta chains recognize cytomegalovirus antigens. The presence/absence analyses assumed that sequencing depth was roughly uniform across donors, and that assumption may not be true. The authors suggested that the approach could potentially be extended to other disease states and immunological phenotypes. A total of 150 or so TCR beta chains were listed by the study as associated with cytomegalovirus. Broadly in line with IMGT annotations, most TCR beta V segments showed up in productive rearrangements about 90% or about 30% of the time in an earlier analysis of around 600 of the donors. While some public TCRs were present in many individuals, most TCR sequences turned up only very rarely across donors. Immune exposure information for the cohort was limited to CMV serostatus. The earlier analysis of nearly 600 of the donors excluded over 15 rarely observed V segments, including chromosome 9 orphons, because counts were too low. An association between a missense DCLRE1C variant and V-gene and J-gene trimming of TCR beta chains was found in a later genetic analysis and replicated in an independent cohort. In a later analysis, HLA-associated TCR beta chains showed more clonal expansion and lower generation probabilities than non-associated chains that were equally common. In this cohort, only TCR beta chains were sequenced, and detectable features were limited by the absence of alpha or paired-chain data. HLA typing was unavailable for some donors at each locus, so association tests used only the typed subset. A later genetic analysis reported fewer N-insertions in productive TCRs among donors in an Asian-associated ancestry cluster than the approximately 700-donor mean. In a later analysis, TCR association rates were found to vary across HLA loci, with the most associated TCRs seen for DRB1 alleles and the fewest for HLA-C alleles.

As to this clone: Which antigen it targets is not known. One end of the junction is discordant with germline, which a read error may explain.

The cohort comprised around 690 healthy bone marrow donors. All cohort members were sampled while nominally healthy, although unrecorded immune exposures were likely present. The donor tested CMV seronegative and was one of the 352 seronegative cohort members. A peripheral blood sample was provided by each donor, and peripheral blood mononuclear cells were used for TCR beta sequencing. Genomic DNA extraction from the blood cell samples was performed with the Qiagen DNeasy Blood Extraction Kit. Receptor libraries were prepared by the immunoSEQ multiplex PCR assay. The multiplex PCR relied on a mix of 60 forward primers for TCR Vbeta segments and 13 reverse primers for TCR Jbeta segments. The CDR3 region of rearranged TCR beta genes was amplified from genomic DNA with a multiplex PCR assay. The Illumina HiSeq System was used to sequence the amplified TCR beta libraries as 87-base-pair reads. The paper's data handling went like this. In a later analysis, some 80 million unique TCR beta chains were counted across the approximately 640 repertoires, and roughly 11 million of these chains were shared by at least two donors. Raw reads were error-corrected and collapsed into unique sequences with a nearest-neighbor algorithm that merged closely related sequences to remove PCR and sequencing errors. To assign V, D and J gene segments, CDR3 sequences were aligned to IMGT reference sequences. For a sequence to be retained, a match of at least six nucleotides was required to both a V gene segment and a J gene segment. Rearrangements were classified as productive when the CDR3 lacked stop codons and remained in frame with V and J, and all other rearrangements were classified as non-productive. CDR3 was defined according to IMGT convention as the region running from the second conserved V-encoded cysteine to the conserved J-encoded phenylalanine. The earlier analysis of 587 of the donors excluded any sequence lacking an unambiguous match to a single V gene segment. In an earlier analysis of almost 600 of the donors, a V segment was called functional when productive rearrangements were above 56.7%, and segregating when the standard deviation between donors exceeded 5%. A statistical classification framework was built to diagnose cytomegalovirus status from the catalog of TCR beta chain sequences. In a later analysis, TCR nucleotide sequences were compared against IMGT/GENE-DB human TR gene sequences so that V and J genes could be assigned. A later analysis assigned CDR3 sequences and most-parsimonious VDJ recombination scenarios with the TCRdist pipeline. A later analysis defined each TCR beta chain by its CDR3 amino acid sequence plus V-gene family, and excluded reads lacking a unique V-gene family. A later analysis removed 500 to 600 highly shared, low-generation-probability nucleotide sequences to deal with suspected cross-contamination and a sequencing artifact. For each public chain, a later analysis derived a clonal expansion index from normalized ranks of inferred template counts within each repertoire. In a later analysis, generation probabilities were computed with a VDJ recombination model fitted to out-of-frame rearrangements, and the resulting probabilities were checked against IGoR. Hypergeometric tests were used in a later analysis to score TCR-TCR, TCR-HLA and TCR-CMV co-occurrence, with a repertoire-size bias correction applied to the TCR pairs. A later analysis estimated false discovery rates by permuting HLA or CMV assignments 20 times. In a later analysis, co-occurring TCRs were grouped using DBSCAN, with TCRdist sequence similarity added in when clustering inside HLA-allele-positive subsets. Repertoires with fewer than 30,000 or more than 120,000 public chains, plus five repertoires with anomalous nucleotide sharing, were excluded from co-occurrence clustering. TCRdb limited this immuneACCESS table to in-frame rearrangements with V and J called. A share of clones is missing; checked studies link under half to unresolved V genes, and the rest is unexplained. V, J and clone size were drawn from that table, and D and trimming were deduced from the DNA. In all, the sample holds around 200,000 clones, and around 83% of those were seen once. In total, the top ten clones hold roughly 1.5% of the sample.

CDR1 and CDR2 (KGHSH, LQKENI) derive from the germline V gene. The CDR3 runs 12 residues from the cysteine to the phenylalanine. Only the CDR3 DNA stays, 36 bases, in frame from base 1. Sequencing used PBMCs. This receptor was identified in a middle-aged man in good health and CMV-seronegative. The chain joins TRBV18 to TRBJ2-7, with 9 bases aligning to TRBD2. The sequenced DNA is TGTGCCAGCTCACCCCTAGCGGGGCCTAAAGACTTC. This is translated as CASSPLAGPKDF.